These 2 T cell receptor beta chains came from one sample sequenced in a study of PD-1 and CTLA-4 blockade in melanoma. Sequencing was performed with immunoSEQ multiplex PCR; in TCRdb, only in-frame clones are kept and a portion is missing. Among around 11,000 clones listed, roughly 80% were seen once. Sequenced here: CD8+ T cells from peripheral blood, sampled from a patient given anti-PD-1 treatment. The origin of the receptors is a human donor with melanoma.

This chain uses TRBV13 with TRBJ2-1; maybe TRBD1 (6 bases). Germline lookup yields CDR1 PRHDT and CDR2 FYEKMQ (reference sequence). The CDR3 contains 14 residues. Trimming cost V 2 bases and J 6 bases, with 11 bases left between them. Here the CDR3 reads CASSLTPGVNEQFF. DNA for the CDR3: TGTGCCAGCAGCTTAACCCCAGGGGTCAATGAGCAGTTCTTC.

The gene calls are TRBV6-1 and TRBJ2-7; D not certain. V shed 5 bases and J shed 0 bases, with 8 bases lying between them. This CDR3 has 13 amino acids. Germline V gives CDR1 MNHNS, CDR2 SASEGT. Written as DNA, the CDR3 is TGTGCCAGCAGTTGGACGGACTCCTACGAGCAGTACTTC. Its translation: CASSWTDSYEQYF.